Given below is one T cell receptor (beta chain) in context. The V gene's germline CDR1 is SGDLS and CDR2 YYNGEE. With 3 bases clipped from V and 1 base from J, the junction kept 7 bases outside the gene matches. This CDR3 spans 16 amino acids. This entry is derived from a study of PD-L1 blockade in urothelial cancer. Background on the study: Male patients with bladder-origin urothelial cancer numbered about 85% of the 29. Among blood samples, the median T cell count was some 150,000.

Indicated time point: pretreatment peripheral blood. Peripheral blood mononuclear cells were collected from every patient before and during treatment, yielding between 1 and 8 samples per patient. Measured with immunoSEQ multiplex PCR; TCRdb has only the in-frame clones, and not every one. Among around 130,000 clones listed, less than 85% were seen once. The source is a man between 50 and 59 years old with urothelial cancer. The source was PBMCs, collected around atezolizumab (anti-PD-L1) treatment. The chain is built from TRBV9 and TRBJ2-1; TRBD2 agrees at 7 bases. The CDR3 coding sequence is TGTGCCAGCAGCGCCTTAGCGGGCCCATCCTACAATGAGCAGTTCTTC. Translation gives CASSALAGPSYNEQFF.